Presented here are 17 T cell receptor beta chains from one specimen sequenced in a study of human T cells and chemical hapten exposure. The time point here: patch test 3, about 24 weeks after DPC sensitization. Treatment specified: therapeutic diphenylcyclopropenone sensitization with weekly scalp DPC. TCRdb itself ran the RACE reads through MiXCR, one entry per CDR3 protein. The sample lists about 160,000 distinct CDR3 sequences, around a quarter seen once, with around 2.3% in the top ten. Source: whole blood, taken in connection with sensitization to the hapten diphenylcyclopropenone (DPC). Source of these receptors: a woman aged 18-29 years with alopecia areata. Some clones in this sample may be carry-over from other donors' samples.

This clonotype showed up just a few times. The genes are TRBV5-5 and TRBJ1-5; a possible D gene is TRBD1 (5 bases). This CDR3 is built from 15 residues. Deletions cut 3 bases from V and 1 base from J, with 11 bases between. Germline V gives CDR1 SGHKS, CDR2 YYEKEE (reference sequence). The CDR3 region is CASSYSQGSNQPQHF. CDR3 coding DNA: TGTGCCAGCAGCTACTCGCAGGGAAGCAATCAGCCCCAGCATTTT. The whole variable domain, filled in from reference TRBV5-5 and TRBJ1-5, reads DAGVTQSPTHLIKTRGQQVTLRCSPISGHKSVSWYQQVLGQGPQFIFQYYEKEERGRGNFPDRFSARQFPNYSSELNVNALLLGDSALYLCASSYSQGSNQPQHFGDGTRLSIL.

This clonotype was recorded a few times. This sequence joins TRBV20-1 and TRBJ1-1; D unclear. Germline V gene lookup returns CDR1 DFQATT and CDR2 SNEGSKA (reference sequence). The germline V and J ends were trimmed by 5 bases and 4 bases, with 14 bases remaining between them. This CDR3 comprises 13 residues. As DNA, the CDR3 is TGCAGTGCTCCCCCGGGGTTGGGCACTGAAGCTTTCTTT. It specifies CSAPPGLGTEAFF.

The rearrangement links TRBV9 to TRBJ2-3, with 7 bases matching TRBD2. From germline, CDR1 is SGDLS and CDR2 YYNGEE. The junction had 2 bases not matched to a gene; V was cut back by 0 bases and J by 4 bases. The CDR3 covers 14 residues. CDR3 residues: CASSVVGGSDTQYF. The CDR3 DNA is TGTGCCAGCAGCGTAGTGGGGGGGTCAGATACGCAGTATTTT.

V usage is TRBV10-3 and J usage is TRBJ2-7, with D possibly being TRBD2 (6 bases). The germline V gene encodes CDR1 ENHRY and CDR2 SYGVKD. This CDR3 comprises 15 residues. Trimming shortened V by 3 bases and J by 2 bases, and 14 bases separated the two germline ends. DNA of the CDR3: TGTGCCATCAGTGATGGGCTAGCGAGCACCTACGAGCAGTACTTC. This translates into CAISDGLASTYEQYF.

This clonotype was found a few times. The rearrangement joins TRBV7-6 to TRBJ2-1; D call uncertain. Germline V gives CDR1 SGHVS, CDR2 FNYEAQ. Trimming took 3 bases from V and 6 from J, leaving 9 bases between them. The CDR3 sequence is 13 residues long. The CDR3 is CASSFIVSNEQFF. CDR3 DNA sequence: TGTGCCAGCAGCTTTATCGTCTCCAATGAGCAGTTCTTC.

This clonotype was found a few times. V and J are TRBV10-3 and TRBJ1-1; TRBD1 agrees at 7 bases. With V trimmed by 0 bases and J by 1 base, 5 bases remained unmatched. The CDR3 is 16 amino acids. Germline CDR1 ENHRY, CDR2 SYGVKD. CDR3 DNA sequence: TGTGCCATCAGTGAGTCGCTGGGACAGAAGAACACTGAAGCTTTCTTT. Its protein product is CAISESLGQKNTEAFF.

The chain couples TRBV9 to TRBJ2-2, with 7 nucleotides matching TRBD2. This CDR3 has 14 amino acids. The V and J ends lost 6 bases and 5 bases, in that order; junction bases with no gene match: 7. Looked up from germline, CDR1 is SGDLS and CDR2 is YYNGEE. For the CDR3, the DNA is TGTGCCAGCAAGATGGGGGGGGAAACCGGGGAGCTGTTTTTT. It translates to CASKMGGETGELFF.

CDR3 protein: CASRIDRTNTEAFF. For the CDR3, the DNA is TGTGCCAGCAGGATAGACAGGACGAACACTGAAGCTTTCTTT. The rearrangement links TRBV2 to TRBJ1-1; D may be TRBD1 (6 bases). Trimming pared 6 bases from V and 1 base from J, leaving 12 bases between. The CDR3 extends over 14 amino acids. In germline, CDR1 is SNHLY, CDR2 FYNNEI.

This clonotype was detected only a few times. The chain employs TRBV19 and TRBJ2-1; maybe TRBD1 (5 bases). V was trimmed by 2 bases and J by 9 bases, leaving 8 bases between them. The CDR3 totals 12 residues. In germline, CDR1 is LNHDA, CDR2 SQIVND (reference sequence). The CDR3 DNA sequence: TGTGCCAGTAGTATAAGGGGCGGTGAGCAGTTCTTC. Translating it yields CASSIRGGEQFF.

There are many counts of this clonotype. This chain uses TRBV7-9 with TRBJ2-4, with D possibly called TRBD1 or TRBD2 (5 bases each). The CDR3 length is 15 residues. Deletions cut 3 bases from V and 8 bases from J, with 17 bases between. Germline CDR1 is SEHNR and CDR2 is FQNEAQ (reference sequence). In DNA, the CDR3 is TGTGCCAGCAGCTTGGAAGGGGCGCAGAGGGACATTCAGTACTTC. It codes for CASSLEGAQRDIQYF. The full variable domain, rest sourced from reference TRBV7-9 and TRBJ2-4, is DTGVSQNPRHKITKRGQNVTFRCDPISEHNRLYWYRQTLGQGPEFLTYFQNEAQLEKSRLLSDRFSAERPKGSFSTLEIQRTEQGDSAMYLCASSLEGAQRDIQYFGAGTRLSVL.

The CDR3 DNA follows: TGTGCCAGCAGTTTGGGCACAGGGGAGGAGCAGTACTTC. Protein: CASSLGTGEEQYF. The chain uses TRBV27 and TRBJ2-7, with 7 bases fitting TRBD1. This CDR3 comprises 13 residues. Trimming at V came to 3 bases and at J to 7 bases, leaving 6 bases not matched to a gene. The germline CDR1 and CDR2 sequences are MNHEY and SMNVEV (reference sequence).

At least ten counts were recorded for this clonotype. This sequence joins TRBV25-1 and TRBJ1-2, with 8 bases lining up with TRBD1. The CDR3 length is 14 residues. V was clipped by 7 bases and J by 3 bases; unmatched bases: 7. Germline V gene data show CDR1 as MGHDK and CDR2 as SYGVNS. The CDR3 is CASNGPDRDYGYTF. The CDR3 nucleotides read TGTGCCAGCAATGGCCCGGACAGGGACTATGGCTACACCTTC.

The chain couples TRBV9 to TRBJ2-2; D uncertain. The CDR3 runs to 15 residues. V lost 0 bases and J lost 4, with 10 bases in between. Germline-derived CDR1 and CDR2 are SGDLS and YYNGEE. Here the CDR3 DNA reads TGTGCCAGCAGCGTAGAGCTAGGGCTCACCGGGGAGCTGTTTTTT. Residues: CASSVELGLTGELFF.

Worth noting for this clonotype: The junction does not match germline at one end; this may be a read error. The CDR3 DNA reads TGTGCCAGCAGCTTGGGACAGCCCCAAGGGACCCAGTACTTC. Amino acids: CASSLGQPQGTQYF. The chain joins TRBV11-1 to TRBJ2-5; TRBD1 aligns across 7 bases. The CDR3 length is 14 residues. Germline V gene lookup returns CDR1 SGHAT and CDR2 FQDESV (reference sequence). Filled out from reference TRBV11-1 and TRBJ2-5, the complete variable domain reads EAEVAQSPRYKITEKSQAVAFWCDPISGHATLYWYRQILGQGPELLVQFQDESVVDDSQLPKDRFSAERLKGVDSTLKIQPAELGDSAMYLCASSLGQPQGTQYFGPGTRLLVL.

The chain is built from TRBV20-1 and TRBJ1-6; TRBD1 might be the D (6 bases). The CDR3 spans 11 residues. Germline CDR1 is DFQATT and CDR2 is SNEGSKA (reference sequence). Trimming took off 0 bases at V and 14 bases at J, with 8 bases between the two ends. The CDR3 DNA reads as TGCAGTGCTAGAGATGGGGGCACCCTCCACTTT. It specifies CSARDGGTLHF.

The chain joins TRBV20-1 to TRBJ2-1, with D unresolved. V dropped 0 bases and J dropped 7 bases, with 7 bases sitting between them. The germline V gene encodes CDR1 DFQATT and CDR2 SNEGSKA (reference sequence). The length of the CDR3 is 12 residues. The CDR3 region is CSARDGWNEQFF. The CDR3 DNA reads TGCAGTGCTAGAGATGGTTGGAATGAGCAGTTCTTC.

This clonotype was detected a few times. V usage is TRBV18 and J usage is TRBJ2-1, with TRBD2 matching over 12 bases. Trimming cost V 6 bases and J 15 bases; bases outside gene matches: 6. Germline CDR1 KGHSH, CDR2 LQKENI. The CDR3 length is 12 residues. This chain's CDR3 is CASSPTSGRTFF. CDR3 coding DNA: TGTGCCAGCTCCCCCACTAGCGGGAGGACGTTCTTC.